This T cell receptor (beta chain) was obtained from a study of Graves' ophthalmopathy and Graves' hyperthyroidism. Whole-study results and caveats: Thyroid clonotypes that were expanded above 0.001 frequency mostly also appeared in blood. Built on 13 signatures, a model told ophthalmopathy apart from stable hyperthyroidism with almost 90% sensitivity and around 80% specificity.

Investigators amplified TCR beta CDR3 regions from RNA transcripts. RT-PCR with HTBI primers came first, then second-round multiplex PCR. TCRdb analysed the multiplex PCR reads with MiXCR anew, one entry per CDR3 protein. The sample records over a million distinct CDR3 sequences, about two fifths being singletons. The table lists this clonotype with a few counts. What it binds is not known. Trimming cost V 5 bases and J 3 bases, with 13 bases left between them. The CDR3 runs 14 residues. Germline CDR1 is SGHAT and CDR2 is FQNNGV. This TCR was sampled from an adult man with Graves' hyperthyroidism. The genes are TRBV11-2 and TRBJ1-1, with D possibly TRBD1 on 6 matching bases. Sequences were obtained from peripheral blood or thyroid tissue (not recorded which). In DNA form, the CDR3 reads TGTGCCAGCAGCATAAGAAAGGGGGACACTGAAGCTTTCTTT. Protein: CASSIRKGDTEAFF.